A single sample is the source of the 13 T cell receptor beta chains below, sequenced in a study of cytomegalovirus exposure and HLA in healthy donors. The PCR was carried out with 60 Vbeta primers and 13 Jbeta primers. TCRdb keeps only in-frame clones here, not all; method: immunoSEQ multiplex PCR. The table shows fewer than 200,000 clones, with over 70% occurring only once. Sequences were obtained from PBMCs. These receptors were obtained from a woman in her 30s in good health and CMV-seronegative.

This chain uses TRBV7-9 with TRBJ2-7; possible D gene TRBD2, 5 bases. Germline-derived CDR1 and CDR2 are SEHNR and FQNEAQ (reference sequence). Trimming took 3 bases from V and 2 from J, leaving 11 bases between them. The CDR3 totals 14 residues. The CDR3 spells CASSFQEEAYEQYF. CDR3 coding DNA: TGTGCCAGCAGCTTTCAAGAGGAGGCCTACGAGCAGTACTTC.

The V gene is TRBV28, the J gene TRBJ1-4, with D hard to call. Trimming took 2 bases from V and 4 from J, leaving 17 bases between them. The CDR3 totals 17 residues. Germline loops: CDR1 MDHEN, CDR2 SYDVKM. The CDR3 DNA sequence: TGTGCCAGCAGTTTAATGGGTGGGCGACCGATTAATGAAAAACTGTTTTTT. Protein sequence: CASSLMGGRPINEKLFF.

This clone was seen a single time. The CDR3 sequence is CASSQVGTGGHEQYF. CDR3 nucleotide sequence: TGCGCCAGCAGCCAAGTCGGGACAGGGGGCCACGAGCAGTACTTC. This sequence joins TRBV4-1 and TRBJ2-7; TRBD1 matches at 12 bases. Germline V gene lookup returns CDR1 MGHRA and CDR2 YSYEKL. The CDR3 is 15 amino acids. V dropped 1 base and J dropped 5; count of bases not matched to a gene: 3.

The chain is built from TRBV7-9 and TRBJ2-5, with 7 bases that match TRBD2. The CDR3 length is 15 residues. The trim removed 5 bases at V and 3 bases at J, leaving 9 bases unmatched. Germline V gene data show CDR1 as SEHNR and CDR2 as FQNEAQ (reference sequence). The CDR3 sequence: CASSLRGGEEETQYF. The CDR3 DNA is TGTGCCAGCAGCCTGAGGGGAGGGGAGGAAGAGACCCAGTACTTC.

The CDR3: CASTPGGGINEQYF. CDR3 sequence (DNA): TGTGCCAGTACCCCGGGAGGGGGCATAAACGAGCAGTACTTC. The chain is built from TRBV19 and TRBJ2-7, with D possibly being TRBD2 (8 bases). Trimming took 7 bases from V and 5 from J, leaving 18 bases between them. This CDR3 spans 14 amino acids. The germline V gene encodes CDR1 LNHDA and CDR2 SQIVND (reference sequence).

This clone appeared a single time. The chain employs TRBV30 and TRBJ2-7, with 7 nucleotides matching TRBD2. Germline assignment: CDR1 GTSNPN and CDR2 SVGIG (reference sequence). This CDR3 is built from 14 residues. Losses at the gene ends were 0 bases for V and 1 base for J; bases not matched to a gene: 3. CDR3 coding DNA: TGTGCCTGGAGTGTATCTAGCGGTTCCTACGAGCAGTACTTC. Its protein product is CAWSVSSGSYEQYF. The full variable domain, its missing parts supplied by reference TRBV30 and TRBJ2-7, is SQTIHQWPATLVQPVGSPLSLECTVEGTSNPNLYWYRQAAGRGLQLLFYSVGIGQISSEVPQNLSASRPQDRQFILSSKKLLLSDSGFYLCAWSVSSGSYEQYFGPGTRLTVT.

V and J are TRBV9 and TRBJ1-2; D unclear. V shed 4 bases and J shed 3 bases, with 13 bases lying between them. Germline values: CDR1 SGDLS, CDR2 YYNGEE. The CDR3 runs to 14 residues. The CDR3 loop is CASSPSVGDYGYTF. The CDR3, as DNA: TGTGCCAGCAGCCCGAGTGTCGGGGACTATGGCTACACCTTC.

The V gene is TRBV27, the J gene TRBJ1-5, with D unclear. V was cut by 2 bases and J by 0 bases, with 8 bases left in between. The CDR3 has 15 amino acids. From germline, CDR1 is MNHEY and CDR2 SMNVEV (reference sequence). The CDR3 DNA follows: TGTGCCAGCAGTTTACGAGGAGATAGCAATCAGCCCCAGCATTTT. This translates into CASSLRGDSNQPQHF.

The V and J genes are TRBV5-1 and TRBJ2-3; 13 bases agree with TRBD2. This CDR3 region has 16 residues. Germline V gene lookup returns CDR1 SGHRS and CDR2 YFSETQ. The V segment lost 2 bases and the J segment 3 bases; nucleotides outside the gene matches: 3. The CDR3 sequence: CASSLGLAGATDTQYF. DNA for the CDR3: TGCGCCAGCAGCTTAGGACTAGCGGGAGCTACAGATACGCAGTATTTT.

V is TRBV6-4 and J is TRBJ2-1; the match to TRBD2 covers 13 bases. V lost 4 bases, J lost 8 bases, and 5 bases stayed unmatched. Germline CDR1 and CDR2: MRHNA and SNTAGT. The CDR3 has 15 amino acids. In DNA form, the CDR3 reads TGTGCCAGCAGTGGTACTAGCGGGGGGGCCGATGAGCAGTTCTTC. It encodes CASSGTSGGADEQFF.

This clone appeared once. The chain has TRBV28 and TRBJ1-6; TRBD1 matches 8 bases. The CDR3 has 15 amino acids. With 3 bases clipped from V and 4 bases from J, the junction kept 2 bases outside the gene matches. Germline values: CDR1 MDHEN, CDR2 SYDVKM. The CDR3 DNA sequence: TGTGCCAGCAGTTTGGGACAGGTTTATAATTCACCCCTCCACTTT. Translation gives CASSLGQVYNSPLHF.

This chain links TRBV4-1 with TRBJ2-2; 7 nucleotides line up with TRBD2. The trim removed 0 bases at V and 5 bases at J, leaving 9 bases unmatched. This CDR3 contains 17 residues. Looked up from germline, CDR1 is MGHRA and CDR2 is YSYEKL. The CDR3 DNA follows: TGCGCCAGCAGCCAAGATCCAGTAGCGGGCCGGACCGGGGAGCTGTTTTTT. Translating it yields CASSQDPVAGRTGELFF.

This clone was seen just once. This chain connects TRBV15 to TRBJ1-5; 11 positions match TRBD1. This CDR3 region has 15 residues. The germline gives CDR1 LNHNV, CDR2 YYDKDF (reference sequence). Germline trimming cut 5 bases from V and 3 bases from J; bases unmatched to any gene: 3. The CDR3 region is CATSGTGGFNQPQHF. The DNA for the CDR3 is TGTGCCACCAGCGGGACAGGGGGTTTCAATCAGCCCCAGCATTTT.